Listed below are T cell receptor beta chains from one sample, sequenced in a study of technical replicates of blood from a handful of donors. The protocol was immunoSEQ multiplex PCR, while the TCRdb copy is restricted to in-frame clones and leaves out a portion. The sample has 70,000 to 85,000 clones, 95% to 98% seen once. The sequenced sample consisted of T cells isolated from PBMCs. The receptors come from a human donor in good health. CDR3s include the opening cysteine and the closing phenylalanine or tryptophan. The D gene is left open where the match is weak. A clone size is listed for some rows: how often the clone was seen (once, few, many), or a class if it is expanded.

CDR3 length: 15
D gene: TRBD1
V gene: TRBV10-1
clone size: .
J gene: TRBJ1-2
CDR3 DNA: TGCGCCAGCAGTGAGTCGGAGCCGGGACAGGGGGTCTACACCTTC
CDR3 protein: CASSESEPGQGVYTF

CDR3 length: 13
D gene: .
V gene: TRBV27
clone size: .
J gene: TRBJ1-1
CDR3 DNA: TGTGCCAGCAGTTTATCAGGCAGGGGAGAAGCTTTCTTT
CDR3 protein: CASSLSGRGEAFF

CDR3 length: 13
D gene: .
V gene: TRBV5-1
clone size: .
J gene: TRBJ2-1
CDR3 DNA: TGCGCCAGCAGCTTGGCCAGATACAATGAGCAGTTCTTC
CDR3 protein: CASSLARYNEQFF

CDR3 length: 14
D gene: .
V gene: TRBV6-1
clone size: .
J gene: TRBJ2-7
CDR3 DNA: TGTGCCAGCATTCAGGGGTATGGGGCTAATGAGCAGTACTTC
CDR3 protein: CASIQGYGANEQYF

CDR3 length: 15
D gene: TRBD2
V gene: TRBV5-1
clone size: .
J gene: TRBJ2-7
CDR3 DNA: TGCGCCAGCCCAGCCGCGGGAGTTTTAAATTACGAGCAGTACTTC
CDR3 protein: CASPAAGVLNYEQYF

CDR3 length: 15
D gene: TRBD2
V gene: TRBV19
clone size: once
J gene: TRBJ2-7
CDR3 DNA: TGTGCCAGTAGTATGCTAGCGGGGGGCTCCTACGAGCAGTACTTC
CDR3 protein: CASSMLAGGSYEQYF

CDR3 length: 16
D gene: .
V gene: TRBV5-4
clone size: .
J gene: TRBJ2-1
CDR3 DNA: TGTGCCAGCAGCTCTTTTACAGGTTACTCCTACAATGAGCAGTTCTTC
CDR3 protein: CASSSFTGYSYNEQFF

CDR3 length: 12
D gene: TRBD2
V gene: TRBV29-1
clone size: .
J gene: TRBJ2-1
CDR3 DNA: TGCAGCGTTGATGACGGACTAGCGGGACAGTTCTTC
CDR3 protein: CSVDDGLAGQFF

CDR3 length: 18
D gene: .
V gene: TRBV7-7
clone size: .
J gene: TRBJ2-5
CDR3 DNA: TGTGCTAGCAGCTTAGCGCAGGTTCCTACGACTAGTGAAGAGACCCAGTACTTC
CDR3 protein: CASSLAQVPTTSEETQYF

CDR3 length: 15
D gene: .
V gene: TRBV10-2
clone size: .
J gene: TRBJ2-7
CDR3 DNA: TGCGCCAGCAGTGTCCAGGGGGGAAACTTTTACGAGCAGTACTTC
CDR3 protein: CASSVQGGNFYEQYF

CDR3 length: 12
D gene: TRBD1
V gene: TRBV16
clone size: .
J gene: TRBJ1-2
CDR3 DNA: TGTGCCAGCAGCCGGGACAGGGATGGCTACACCTTC
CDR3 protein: CASSRDRDGYTF

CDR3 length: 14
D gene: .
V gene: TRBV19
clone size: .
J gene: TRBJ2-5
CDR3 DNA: TGTGCCAGTAGTAGCCTGCAGGGGCAAGAGACCCAGTACTTC
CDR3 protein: CASSSLQGQETQYF

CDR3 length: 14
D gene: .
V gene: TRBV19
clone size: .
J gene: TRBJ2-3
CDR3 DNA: TGTGCCAGTACCGCAGGGCAATTTACAGATACGCAGTATTTT
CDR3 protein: CASTAGQFTDTQYF

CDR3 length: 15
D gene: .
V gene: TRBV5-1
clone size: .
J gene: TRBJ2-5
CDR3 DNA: TGCGCCAGCAGCCTCTTCGGACAGACCCAAGAGACCCAGTACTTC
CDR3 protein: CASSLFGQTQETQYF